This entry is about one T cell receptor beta chain. What it binds is unknown. This specimen comes from a study of cytomegalovirus exposure and HLA in healthy donors. Study observations and caveats: While the bulk of TCR sequences proved rare, some public TCRs turned up in many donors. The Asian-associated ancestry cluster reportedly had fewer N-insertions than the approximately 630-donor mean in a later analysis. Cytomegalovirus association was assigned to under 200 TCR beta chains.

13 Jbeta primers and 60 Vbeta primers were used for the PCR. Profiling relied on immunoSEQ multiplex PCR, and the TCRdb table lists in-frame clones only, not all of them. The sample carries approximately 190,000 clones, 80% to 85% recorded once. This CDR3 has 14 residues. The ends lost 5 bases at V and 4 bases at J; junction bases unmatched: 8. Germline values: CDR1 MNHEY, CDR2 SMNVEV (reference sequence). These donors, healthy bone marrow donors, were studied. This receptor was taken from a man aged 40-49 years in good health and CMV-seropositive. V and J are TRBV27 and TRBJ2-7; TRBD1 matches at 7 bases. Sequencing was performed on PBMCs. The DNA of the CDR3 is TGTGCCAGCAGTGCATCCGGGACAGTTTACGAGCAGTACTTC. Translated: CASSASGTVYEQYF.